The present T cell receptor (beta chain) was sequenced within a study of blood T cell repertoires in COVID-19. Study in general: Italy, Spain and the United States were the sources of the convalescent and acute COVID-19 samples.

Clones were read by immunoSEQ multiplex PCR, and TCRdb kept only the in-frame ones, dropping some. There are roughly 100,000 clones in the sample; around 90% occur only once, and under 4% lies in the top ten. This CDR3 region has 10 residues. V lost 10 bases, J lost 7 bases, and 4 bases stayed unmatched. The germline CDR1 and CDR2 sequences are SGHNT and YENEEA. The sample was peripheral blood. The sequence was obtained from a man aged 45 to 65 in a cohort sampled during active COVID-19. J is TRBJ2-7 and V is TRBV11-3, with 7 bases fitting TRBD1. The CDR3 loop reads CAKQGWEQYV. The CDR3 DNA sequence: TGTGCCAAACAGGGGTGGGAGCAGTACGTC.